A single sample is the source of the 21 T cell receptor beta chains below, sequenced in a study of CD8+ T cells in alopecia areata. Once RNA had been extracted, it was reverse transcribed into cDNA to act as the sequencing template. Measured with immunoSEQ multiplex PCR; TCRdb has only the in-frame clones, and not every one. Of approximately 99,000 clones listed, under 60% were seen once; the top ten hold 23%. The specimen sequenced was NKG2D-low CD8+ T cells sorted from blood. The receptors stem from a human donor with alopecia areata.

The chain has TRBV6-5 and TRBJ1-1; D is possibly TRBD1 (6 bases). The CDR3 contains 14 residues. CDR1 is MNHEY and CDR2 is SVGAGI in the germline V gene. V was shortened by 2 bases and J by 6 bases, with 13 bases between the two germline ends. The CDR3 reads CASSYNRVVPEAFF. The CDR3 DNA is TGTGCCAGCAGTTACAACAGGGTAGTACCTGAAGCTTTCTTT.

The chain is built from TRBV10-2 and TRBJ1-1, with D perhaps matching TRBD1 (5 bases). CDR1 and CDR2 from the germline V gene are WSHSY and SAAADI. This CDR3 spans 11 amino acids. Trimming removed 9 bases from V and 11 bases from J, with 16 bases in between. The CDR3 loop reads CASSEGWNAFF. CDR3 sequence (DNA): TGCGCCAGTTCGGAGGGGTGGAATGCTTTCTTT.

CDR3 protein: CSVGDRDYTF. CDR3 bases: TGCAGCGTTGGGGACAGGGACTACACCTTC. The gene calls are TRBV29-1 and TRBJ1-2; 9 nucleotides align to TRBD1. Germline assignment: CDR1 SQVTM and CDR2 ANQGSEA. The CDR3 length is 10 residues. Germline trimming cut 4 bases from V and 10 bases from J; bases unmatched to any gene: 1.

V and J are TRBV29-1 and TRBJ2-1; D is perhaps TRBD2 (6 bases). Germline V lookup: CDR1 SQVTM, CDR2 ANQGSEA. Trimming shortened V by 7 bases and J by 4 bases, and 14 bases separated the two germline ends. The length of the CDR3 is 13 residues. CDR3 coding DNA: TGCAGCGGGATACTAGCAGATTACAATGAGCAGTTCTTC. The encoded protein is CSGILADYNEQFF.

The V gene is TRBV30, the J gene TRBJ2-1; 9 nucleotides match TRBD2. J lost 4 bases, V lost 0 bases, and 7 bases had no gene match. Germline assignment: CDR1 GTSNPN and CDR2 SVGIG (reference sequence). CDR3 length: 16 amino acids. CDR3 sequence: CAWSVKSSGAYNEQFF. CDR3 DNA: TGTGCCTGGAGTGTAAAATCTAGCGGGGCATACAATGAGCAGTTCTTC.

The genes are TRBV5-1 and TRBJ1-4; D gene ambiguous. Germline-derived CDR1 and CDR2 are SGHRS and YFSETQ. This CDR3 has 17 amino acids. Trimming cost V 4 bases and J 4 bases, with 20 bases left between them. In DNA, the CDR3 is TGCGCCAGCAGCCCGAGGGCGCTCTTGGAAGATAATGAAAAACTGTTTTTT. Amino acids: CASSPRALLEDNEKLFF.

The chain employs TRBV6-6 and TRBJ2-7; D not resolved. The CDR3 runs 11 residues. The germline V and J ends were trimmed by 0 bases and 8 bases, with 5 bases remaining between them. The V gene's germline CDR1 is MNHNY and CDR2 SVGAGI (reference sequence). The CDR3 reads CASSYSGQQYF. CDR3 DNA sequence: TGTGCCAGCAGTTACTCCGGGCAGCAGTACTTC.

This clone was counted only a few times. The chain uses TRBV29-1 and TRBJ2-3; 7 bases match TRBD2. This CDR3 has 13 residues. V was clipped by 5 bases and J by 2 bases; unmatched bases: 4. The germline CDR1 and CDR2 sequences are SQVTM and ANQGSEA. In nucleotides, the CDR3 is TGCAGCGTTCGAACTAGCGTCACAGATACGCAGTATTTT. Translation gives CSVRTSVTDTQYF.

The chain couples TRBV14 to TRBJ2-1; D remains unclear. CDR1 is SGHDN, CDR2 FVKESK, per germline. CDR3 length equals 13 residues. The V end was cut by 4 bases, the J end by 1 base, with 5 bases between. The CDR3: CASSPSSYNEQFF. In DNA form, the CDR3 reads TGTGCCAGCAGCCCCTCATCCTACAATGAGCAGTTCTTC. Filled out from reference TRBV14 and TRBJ2-1, the complete variable domain reads EAGVTQFPSHSVIEKGQTVTLRCDPISGHDNLYWYRRVMGKEIKFLLHFVKESKQDESGMPNNRFLAERTGGTYSTLKVQPAELEDSGVYFCASSPSSYNEQFFGPGTRLTVL.

CDR3 in amino acids: CASSLRDRANEQFF. In nucleotides, the CDR3 is TGTGCCAGCAGTCTCCGGGACAGGGCCAATGAGCAGTTCTTC. The chain recombines TRBV27 with TRBJ2-1; 9 bases align to TRBD1. Per germline, CDR1 MNHEY and CDR2 SMNVEV (reference sequence). Trimming removed 5 bases from V and 6 bases from J; junction bases left unmatched: 5. CDR3 length: 14 amino acids.

This chain connects TRBV5-6 to TRBJ2-5, with 12 nucleotides matching TRBD1. The end of the DNA is better explained by TRBJ2-7, so the J call may be wrong. Germline V CDR1 and CDR2: SGHDT, YYEEEE. The CDR3 covers 15 residues. The CDR3 DNA reads TGTGCCAGCAGTAACCGGGACAGGGGGCACTACGAGCAGTACTTC. Protein: CASSNRDRGHYEQYF.

This clone was observed a single time. The gene calls are TRBV6-5 and TRBJ2-7; 8 bases fit TRBD2. The CDR3 loop spans 15 amino acids. V was clipped by 5 bases and J by 4 bases; unmatched bases: 10. CDR1 and CDR2 from the germline V gene are MNHEY and SVGAGI. In DNA form, the CDR3 reads TGTGCCAGCAGTCCCGCAGCGGGAGTGATTTACGAGCAGTACTTC. Translated: CASSPAAGVIYEQYF.

The sample holds a few counts of this clone. The CDR3 sequence: CASGADTYEQYF. In DNA form, the CDR3 reads TGTGCCAGCGGGGCAGATACCTACGAGCAGTACTTC. This chain connects TRBV28 to TRBJ2-7; tentatively, D is TRBD1 (5 bases). V gave up 8 bases and J gave up 2 bases, with 10 bases separating them. Germline-derived CDR1 and CDR2 are MDHEN and SYDVKM. The CDR3 totals 12 residues.

This clone has ten or more counts. This rearrangement joins TRBV7-3 to TRBJ1-2; 10 positions agree with TRBD1. V shed 6 bases and J 2 bases; nucleotides not matched to a gene: 9. This CDR3 comprises 16 residues. Germline V CDR1 and CDR2: SGHTA, FQGTGA. The CDR3 spells CASRETGGRGNYGYTF. The CDR3 DNA follows: TGTGCCAGCAGGGAGACAGGGGGCAGGGGGAACTATGGCTACACCTTC. Full variable domain (remainder filled in from reference TRBV7-3 and TRBJ1-2): GAGVSQTPSNKVTEKGKYVELRCDPISGHTALYWYRQSLGQGPEFLIYFQGTGAADDSGLPNDRFFAVRPEGSVSTLKIQRTERGDSAVYLCASRETGGRGNYGYTFGSGTRLTVV.

This chain joins TRBV4-1 and TRBJ1-2, with D possibly matching TRBD1 (6 bases). Germline CDR1 MGHRA, CDR2 YSYEKL. CDR3 length: 15 amino acids. V lost 1 base and J lost 0, with 9 bases in between. The CDR3 sequence: CASSQVGGTNYGYTF. The CDR3 nucleotides are TGCGCCAGCAGCCAAGTAGGGGGAACTAACTATGGCTACACCTTC.

The chain combines TRBV27 with TRBJ2-2; possible D gene TRBD1, 5 bases. The V end lost 3 bases, the J end lost 3 bases, and 17 bases lay between the germline ends. CDR3 size: 17 residues. Germline V gene sequence: CDR1 MNHEY, CDR2 SMNVEV (reference sequence). In nucleotides, the CDR3 is TGTGCCAGCAGTTTTGTAGGGGCGCGGATAGACACCGGGGAGCTGTTTTTT. Protein product: CASSFVGARIDTGELFF.

The chain is built from TRBV30 and TRBJ1-3; 8 bases align to TRBD1. Germline loops: CDR1 GTSNPN, CDR2 SVGIG (reference sequence). V lost 7 bases and J lost 8; bases outside the gene matches: 10. The CDR3 has 13 amino acids. Here the CDR3 reads CASLDRVMDTIYF. As DNA, the CDR3 is TGTGCCTCCTTGGACAGGGTAATGGACACCATATATTTT.

The chain is built from TRBV27 and TRBJ2-1, with TRBD2 matching 7 bases. This CDR3 region has 17 residues. Germline-derived CDR1 and CDR2 are MNHEY and SMNVEV (reference sequence). After removal of 6 bases from V and 8 bases from J, the junction contained 19 bases not matched to a gene. The CDR3 is CASSQGREGPFLDEQFF. The CDR3, as DNA: TGTGCCAGCAGCCAAGGCAGGGAGGGACCTTTCCTCGATGAGCAGTTCTTC.

The chain links TRBV29-1 to TRBJ2-1, with 7 bases lining up with TRBD2. Looked up from germline, CDR1 is SQVTM and CDR2 is ANQGSEA. This CDR3 is built from 15 residues. J lost 5 bases, V lost 4 bases, and 11 bases had no gene match. CDR3 amino acids: CSVAWGWDYNNEQFF. The CDR3 bases are TGCAGCGTTGCTTGGGGCTGGGACTATAACAATGAGCAGTTCTTC.

The chain employs TRBV27 and TRBJ2-1; D is uncertain. Trimming stripped 5 bases from V and 6 bases from J, with 8 bases between. The CDR3 consists of 12 residues. Germline assignment: CDR1 MNHEY and CDR2 SMNVEV (reference sequence). The CDR3 DNA is TGTGCCAGCAGTGCCCGCAGCAATGAGCAGTTCTTC. It is translated as CASSARSNEQFF.

The chain employs TRBV29-1 and TRBJ2-1; D ambiguous. The V and J ends lost 5 bases and 1 base respectively, with 15 bases between them. Per the germline V gene, CDR1 is SQVTM and CDR2 is ANQGSEA. The CDR3 length is 15 residues. CDR3 DNA: TGCAGCGTTCGCTCGGGTGGCCAATCCTACAATGAGCAGTTCTTC. Protein: CSVRSGGQSYNEQFF.